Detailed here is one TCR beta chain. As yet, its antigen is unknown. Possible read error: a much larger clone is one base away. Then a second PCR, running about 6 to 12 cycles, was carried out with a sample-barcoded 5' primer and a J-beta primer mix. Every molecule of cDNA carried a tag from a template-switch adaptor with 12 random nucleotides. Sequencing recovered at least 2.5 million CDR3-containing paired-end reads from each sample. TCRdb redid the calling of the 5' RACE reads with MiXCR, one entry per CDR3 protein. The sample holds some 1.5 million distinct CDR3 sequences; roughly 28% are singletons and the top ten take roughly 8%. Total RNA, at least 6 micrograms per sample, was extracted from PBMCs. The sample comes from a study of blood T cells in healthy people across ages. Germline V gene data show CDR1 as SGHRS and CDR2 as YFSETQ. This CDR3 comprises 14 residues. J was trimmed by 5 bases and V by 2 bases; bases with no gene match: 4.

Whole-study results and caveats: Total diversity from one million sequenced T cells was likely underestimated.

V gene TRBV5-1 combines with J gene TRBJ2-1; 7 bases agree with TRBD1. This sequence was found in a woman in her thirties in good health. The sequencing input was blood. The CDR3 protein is CASSFGQANNEQFF. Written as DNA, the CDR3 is TGCGCCAGCAGCTTCGGACAGGCGAACAATGAGCAGTTCTTC.